What follows are 30 T cell receptor beta chains derived from one specimen sequenced in a study of blood T cells in healthy people across ages. The use of a sample-barcoded 5' primer and a J-beta primer mix characterized a second PCR of roughly 7 to 11 cycles. TCRdb analysed the 5' RACE reads with MiXCR anew, one entry per CDR3 protein. The sample contains 550,000 to 700,000 distinct CDR3 sequences, approximately 27% of which appear only once. The sample comprised blood. These receptor sequences come from a woman between 65 and 79 years old in good health.

DNA of the CDR3: TGTGCCAGCAGCTTCCATGGGACAGGGGATAATGAAAAACTGTTTTTT. It translates to CASSFHGTGDNEKLFF. V is TRBV5-8 and J is TRBJ1-4; 10 bases map to TRBD1. V lost 2 bases and J lost 4; bases outside the gene matches: 5. The germline CDR1 and CDR2 sequences are SGHTS and YDEGEE. The CDR3 consists of 16 residues.

This clonotype was seen only a few times. V and J are TRBV20-1 and TRBJ2-1; TRBD1 or TRBD2 may be the D gene (5 bases each). The CDR3 sequence is 15 residues long. Germline lookup yields CDR1 DFQATT and CDR2 SNEGSKA (reference sequence). The DNA for the CDR3 is TGCAGACGAGTGGGGCCTAGCCTTCTCCACAATGAGCAGTTCTTC. It is translated as CRRVGPSLLHNEQFF.

The rearrangement links TRBV5-1 to TRBJ2-6; D is perhaps TRBD1 (5 bases). Trimming left V 0 bases short and J 8 bases short, with 15 bases between. CDR1 SGHRS and CDR2 YFSETQ come from the germline V gene. CDR3 size: 16 residues. The CDR3 nucleotides are TGCGCCAGCAGCTTGGGATTGGGGCCCATATCCAACGTCCTGACTTTC. Its protein product is CASSLGLGPISNVLTF.

This rearrangement joins TRBV12-3 or TRBV12-4 to TRBJ2-3; 9 nucleotides line up with TRBD2. This CDR3 is built from 14 residues. V lost 9 bases and J lost 6; bases outside the gene matches: 10. The chain's CDR3 is CASKSGGIGDTQYF. The CDR3 DNA reads as TGTGCCAGTAAGAGCGGGGGGATAGGGGATACGCAGTATTTT.

This clonotype was seen only a few times. V is TRBV11-1 and J is TRBJ1-5; D is undetermined. The germline CDR1 and CDR2 sequences are SGHAT and FQDESV (reference sequence). The V end was cut by 2 bases, the J end by 6 bases, with 14 bases between. The CDR3 spans 15 residues. The CDR3, as DNA: TGTGCCAGCAGCTTACCCCGTTTAAGCGGTCAGCCCCAGCATTTT. Translating it yields CASSLPRLSGQPQHF.

This clonotype has a handful of counts. The chain is built from TRBV7-2 and TRBJ2-3; 9 nucleotides match TRBD2. The junction had 8 bases not matched to a gene; V was cut back by 5 bases and J by 2 bases. The CDR3 has 16 residues. CDR1 SGHTA and CDR2 FQGNSA come from the germline V gene. DNA of the CDR3: TGTGCCAGCAGCCCCCATCAGCGGGGGGTCACAGATACGCAGTATTTT. Its translation is CASSPHQRGVTDTQYF. Full variable domain (missing parts from reference TRBV7-2 and TRBJ2-3): GAGVSQSPSNKVTEKGKDVELRCDPISGHTALYWYRQSLGQGLEFLIYFQGNSAPDKSGLPSDRFSAERTGGSVSTLTIQRTQQEDSAVYLCASSPHQRGVTDTQYFGPGTRLTVL.

This clonotype was seen repeatedly, ten times or more. The chain joins TRBV29-1 to TRBJ2-5; TRBD1 is a possible D gene (5 bases). Germline lookup yields CDR1 SQVTM and CDR2 ANQGSEA. The ends were cut back, 6 bases at V and 5 bases at J, with 16 bases in the middle. This CDR3 has 13 residues. The CDR3 spells CSVRTSPRETQYF. Written as DNA, the CDR3 is TGCAGCGTAAGGACATCCCCGAGGGAGACCCAGTACTTC.

In regard to this clonotype: One end of the junction is discordant with germline, which a read error may explain. The gene calls are TRBV7-2 and TRBJ1-2; D not certain. This CDR3 is built from 12 residues. Looked up from germline, CDR1 is SGHTA and CDR2 is FQGNSA. The CDR3 DNA follows: TGTGCCAGCAGCTTTAATGCCTATGTCTACACCTTC. Protein product: CASSFNAYVYTF.

This rearrangement joins TRBV19 to TRBJ2-2, with D possibly TRBD1 on 5 matching bases. The CDR3 consists of 15 residues. Germline V gene lookup returns CDR1 LNHDA and CDR2 SQIVND (reference sequence). V gave up 0 bases and J gave up 1 base, with 6 bases separating them. This CDR3 reads CASSIEGQNTGELFF. The CDR3 bases are TGTGCCAGTAGTATAGAGGGGCAGAACACCGGGGAGCTGTTTTTT.

There are a few counts of this clonotype. DNA of the CDR3: TGTGCCTGGAGTGTACTACGCGGGGGAAAACTGTTTTTT. Translated: CAWSVLRGGKLFF. The rearrangement joins TRBV30 to TRBJ1-4; TRBD1 might be the D (5 bases). This CDR3 spans 13 amino acids. The V gene's germline CDR1 is GTSNPN and CDR2 SVGIG (reference sequence). Deletions cut 0 bases from V and 10 bases from J, with 12 bases between. The full variable domain, its missing parts supplied by reference TRBV30 and TRBJ1-4, is SQTIHQWPATLVQPVGSPLSLECTVEGTSNPNLYWYRQAAGRGLQLLFYSVGIGQISSEVPQNLSASRPQDRQFILSSKKLLLSDSGFYLCAWSVLRGGKLFFGSGTQLSVL.

V and J are TRBV7-9 and TRBJ2-1; TRBD2 aligns across 8 bases. Losses at the gene ends were 4 bases for V and 7 bases for J; bases not matched to a gene: 3. The CDR3 has 13 residues. Germline V CDR1 and CDR2: SEHNR, FQNEAQ (reference sequence). The CDR3 sequence is CASSSGLENEQFF. For the CDR3, the DNA is TGTGCCAGCAGCTCGGGACTAGAGAATGAGCAGTTCTTC. Together with reference TRBV7-9 and TRBJ2-1, the CDR3 gives the full variable domain: DTGVSQNPRHKITKRGQNVTFRCDPISEHNRLYWYRQTLGQGPEFLTYFQNEAQLEKSRLLSDRFSAERPKGSFSTLEIQRTEQGDSAMYLCASSSGLENEQFFGPGTRLTVL.

For this clonotype: The junction departs from the called germline gene at one end, perhaps through a read error. The genes are TRBV11-2 and TRBJ2-7, with 7 bases aligning to TRBD1. Germline lookup yields CDR1 SGHAT and CDR2 FQNNGV. The CDR3 has 17 residues. The CDR3 DNA reads TGTGCCAGCAGCTTAGTTCGTCCGGGACAGAGGAACTACGAGGAGTACTTC. Protein: CASSLVRPGQRNYEEYF.

This sequence joins TRBV7-2 and TRBJ2-7, with a tentative D call TRBD1 (5 bases). CDR1 and CDR2 (germline): SGHTA, FQGNSA. Trimming cost V 4 bases and J 0 bases, with 10 bases left between them. The CDR3 loop spans 14 amino acids. The CDR3 bases are TGTGCCAGCAGCTCGGACATTTACTCCTACGAGCAGTACTTC. Protein: CASSSDIYSYEQYF.

There are a few counts of this clonotype. This chain joins TRBV6-5 and TRBJ2-5; either TRBD1 or TRBD2 may supply D (6 bases each). The J call is in doubt because the DNA end fits TRBJ2-1 better. Germline V gene lookup returns CDR1 MNHEY and CDR2 SVGAGI. The CDR3 sequence is 15 residues long. The CDR3 bases are TGTGCCAGCAGTATGCAGGGGAGGTATTTTGATGAGCAGTTCTTC. It specifies CASSMQGRYFDEQFF.

This clonotype has only a few counts. The genes are TRBV19 and TRBJ1-6; 10 bases are a match to TRBD1. CDR3 length: 13 amino acids. V lost 9 bases to trimming and J lost 10 bases; unmatched junction nucleotides: 6. Per germline, CDR1 LNHDA and CDR2 SQIVND (reference sequence). For the CDR3, the DNA is TGTGCCAGCAGGGACAGGGGAGACTCACCCCTCCACTTT. It codes for CASRDRGDSPLHF.

The V call is TRBV12-3 or TRBV12-4, the J call TRBJ1-3; possible D gene TRBD1, 6 bases. V dropped 2 bases and J dropped 0 bases, with 20 bases sitting between them. This CDR3 is built from 19 residues. CDR3 residues: CASSLWRRGGLYSGNTIYF. CDR3 bases: TGTGCCAGCAGTTTATGGAGGCGAGGGGGATTATACTCTGGAAACACCATATATTTT.

The CDR3 protein is CASSPRQWYQETQYF. CDR3 nucleotide sequence: TGTGCCAGCAGCCCTAGACAGTGGTACCAAGAGACCCAGTACTTC. The rearrangement joins TRBV7-2 to TRBJ2-5; possible D gene TRBD1, 5 bases. Trimming took 5 bases from V and 0 from J, leaving 13 bases between them. The CDR3 spans 15 residues. Germline assignment: CDR1 SGHTA and CDR2 FQGNSA.

This clonotype was counted only a few times. The chain recombines TRBV4-2 with TRBJ1-5; D perhaps matches TRBD1 (6 bases). From germline, CDR1 is LGHNA and CDR2 YNFKEQ. With 4 bases removed from V and 1 base from J, the gap between germline ends came to 14 bases. This CDR3 spans 16 amino acids. CDR3 residues: CASSLTADSSNQPQHF. DNA for the CDR3: TGTGCCAGCAGCCTAACGGCGGACAGCAGCAATCAGCCCCAGCATTTT.

This clonotype was seen a single time. This chain uses TRBV18 with TRBJ2-5; 9 nucleotides agree with TRBD2. CDR1 KGHSH and CDR2 LQKENI come from the germline V gene. J gave up 3 bases and V 1 base, and 3 bases lay outside the gene matches. This CDR3 region has 15 residues. This CDR3 is CASSPRPSGEETQYF. The CDR3 DNA follows: TGTGCCAGCTCACCACGGCCTAGCGGGGAAGAGACCCAGTACTTC.

This chain joins TRBV2 and TRBJ2-6; D not certain. Germline values: CDR1 SNHLY, CDR2 FYNNEI. The CDR3 contains 16 residues. V was clipped by 8 bases and J by 5 bases, with 19 bases between them. The CDR3 coding sequence is TGTGCCAGCCACGTTGGGGTTACGTATCGGGCCAACGTCCTGACTTTC. It encodes CASHVGVTYRANVLTF.

This clonotype was picked up many times. This chain connects TRBV27 to TRBJ1-1, with no clear D. The CDR3 extends over 15 amino acids. Between the trimmed V and J ends, which lost 1 base and 4 bases, there was a span of 13 bases. Germline V lookup: CDR1 MNHEY, CDR2 SMNVEV (reference sequence). CDR3 DNA sequence: TGTGCCAGCAGTTTATTGGATTCGGTGGGCACTGAAGCTTTCTTT. Its protein is CASSLLDSVGTEAFF.

The chain combines TRBV9 with TRBJ1-2, with D uncertain. V shed 6 bases and J shed 2 bases, with 14 bases lying between them. This CDR3 is built from 14 residues. CDR1 is SGDLS, CDR2 YYNGEE, per germline. CDR3 bases: TGTGCCAGCAAGCGGGCCGGGCCAAACTATGGCTACACCTTC. Its translation: CASKRAGPNYGYTF.

This chain connects TRBV7-2 to TRBJ2-5; D is tentatively TRBD1 or TRBD2 (5 bases each). Judging by the DNA end, TRBJ2-7 fits better; the J call may be wrong. CDR1 is SGHTA and CDR2 is FQGNSA in the germline V gene. The CDR3 runs 15 residues. CDR3 nucleotides: TGTGCCAGCAGCTTACGGGGCGGATTATCCCACGAGCAGTACTTC. Translating it yields CASSLRGGLSHEQYF.

This clonotype was seen repeatedly, ten times or more. The chain is built from TRBV2 and TRBJ2-3, with 7 nucleotides matching TRBD2. The J segment lost 3 bases and the V segment lost 6 bases, leaving 6 bases of the junction unmatched. The CDR3 is 14 amino acids. Germline-derived CDR1 and CDR2 are SNHLY and FYNNEI. The CDR3 DNA reads as TGTGCCAGCAGCCTCCGAGCGGGAACAGATACGCAGTATTTT. This gives the protein CASSLRAGTDTQYF.

The V call is TRBV6-2 or TRBV6-3, the J call TRBJ2-5, with TRBD2 matching over 8 bases. J lost 4 bases, V lost 8 bases, and 12 bases had no gene match. Germline CDR1 reads MNHEY; CDR2 reads SVGEGT. The length of the CDR3 is 15 residues. This CDR3 reads CASRGAGASRETQYF. The CDR3 DNA is TGTGCCAGCCGGGGAGCGGGAGCCTCCAGAGAGACCCAGTACTTC.

This clonotype was seen a handful of times. The chain is built from TRBV20-1 and TRBJ2-7; D is tentatively TRBD1 or TRBD2 (7 bases each). The germline CDR1 and CDR2 sequences are DFQATT and SNEGSKA (reference sequence). V lost 6 bases, J lost 4 bases, and 13 bases lay in between. The CDR3 runs to 12 residues. CDR3 in amino acids: CSAGQGGYEQYF. CDR3 coding DNA: TGCAGTGCCGGCCAGGGGGGGTACGAGCAGTACTTC.

CDR3 nucleotides: TGCGCCAGCAGCCAAGCGGACAGGGTATCAGAGACCCAGTACTTC. Protein product: CASSQADRVSETQYF. The genes are TRBV4-1 and TRBJ2-7, with TRBD1 matching over 8 bases. With the DNA end fitting TRBJ2-5 better, the J assignment may be wrong. This CDR3 contains 15 residues. The germline gives CDR1 MGHRA, CDR2 YSYEKL.

This clonotype has only a few counts. This sequence joins TRBV20-1 and TRBJ1-4, with 11 bases lining up with TRBD1. CDR1 and CDR2 (germline): DFQATT, SNEGSKA (reference sequence). With V trimmed by 5 bases and J by 8 bases, 4 bases remained unmatched. This CDR3 has 13 amino acids. CDR3 DNA sequence: TGCAGTGCTCCCGGGACAGGGGGGGAAAAACTGTTTTTT. It translates to CSAPGTGGEKLFF.

The sample holds a few counts of this clonotype. The rearrangement uses TRBV29-1 and TRBJ2-5; 7 nucleotides agree with TRBD1. Germline-derived CDR1 and CDR2 are SQVTM and ANQGSEA. The trim removed 5 bases at V and 2 bases at J, leaving 5 bases unmatched. This CDR3 has 13 residues. The CDR3: CSVRRQGQETQYF. The CDR3 nucleotides are TGCAGCGTTCGACGACAGGGTCAAGAGACCCAGTACTTC. Looking up the rest from reference TRBV29-1 and TRBJ2-5 gives the full variable domain: SAVISQKPSRDICQRGTSLTIQCQVDSQVTMMFWYRQQPGQSLTLIATANQGSEATYESGFVIDKFPISRPNLTFSTLTVSNMSPEDSSIYLCSVRRQGQETQYFGPGTRLLVL.

V gene TRBV5-1 combines with J gene TRBJ1-3; tentative D call: TRBD1 (5 bases). This CDR3 is built from 16 residues. Between the trimmed V and J ends, which lost 4 bases and 2 bases, there was a span of 16 bases. CDR1 and CDR2 from the germline V gene are SGHRS and YFSETQ. The CDR3 DNA is TGCGCCAGCAGCGTCGGGGCGGATATCACTGGAAACACCATATATTTT. Translated, it gives CASSVGADITGNTIYF.